The entry below gives a single TCR beta chain sequence along with its context. Its antigen is as yet unknown. The source of the sample is a study of cytomegalovirus exposure and HLA in healthy donors. Overall study findings and caveats: CMV antigen specificity was confirmed in vitro for a few CMV-associated chains.

The PCR contained 60 Vbeta and 13 Jbeta primers. Assay: immunoSEQ multiplex PCR; the TCRdb copy retains only in-frame clones and omits some. In all, the sample yields about 74,000 clones. V gave up 1 base and J gave up 4 bases, with 16 bases separating them. This CDR3 has 17 amino acids. Germline assignment: CDR1 SEHNR and CDR2 FQNEAQ (reference sequence). The chain combines TRBV7-9 with TRBJ2-2; D gene ambiguous. The sample consisted of PBMCs. The source is a female donor in good health and CMV-seropositive. The CDR3 DNA is TGTGCCAGCAGCTTAGGGTTGCAGGCATATCCCACCGGGGAGCTGTTTTTT. This sequence encodes CASSLGLQAYPTGELFF.